This T cell receptor (beta chain) was recovered during a study of graft-versus-host responses after intestinal transplantation. Study at large: Multivisceral, liver-intestinal, or isolated intestinal transplants were given to recipients. Recipients uniformly received anti-thymocyte globulin induction, followed by tacrolimus and steroids for around 3 years. Findings and limits, study-wide: Researchers found GvH clones in recipient marrow, and some showed up first in ileum or blood. Peak circulating GvH clone levels were associated with early post-transplant HvG declines.

Comment on this clone: The antigen remains undetermined.

Losses at the gene ends were 3 bases for V and 0 bases for J; bases not matched to a gene: 10. Germline CDR1 MDHEN, CDR2 SYDVKM. This CDR3 has 17 residues. The protocol was immunoSEQ multiplex PCR, while the TCRdb copy is restricted to in-frame clones and leaves out a portion. The table has about 93,000 clones, approximately 92% seen once; the top ten hold roughly 0.49%. The chain employs TRBV28 and TRBJ1-2; 7 positions match TRBD1. The sample consisted of unstimulated CD8+ T cells sorted from spleen or lymph node cells, taken before intestinal transplant. The source of this sequence is a human donor who received an intestinal transplant. The CDR3 here is CASSFPETGAPNYGYTF. The CDR3 DNA follows: TGTGCCAGCAGTTTCCCTGAAACAGGGGCCCCTAACTATGGCTACACCTTC.